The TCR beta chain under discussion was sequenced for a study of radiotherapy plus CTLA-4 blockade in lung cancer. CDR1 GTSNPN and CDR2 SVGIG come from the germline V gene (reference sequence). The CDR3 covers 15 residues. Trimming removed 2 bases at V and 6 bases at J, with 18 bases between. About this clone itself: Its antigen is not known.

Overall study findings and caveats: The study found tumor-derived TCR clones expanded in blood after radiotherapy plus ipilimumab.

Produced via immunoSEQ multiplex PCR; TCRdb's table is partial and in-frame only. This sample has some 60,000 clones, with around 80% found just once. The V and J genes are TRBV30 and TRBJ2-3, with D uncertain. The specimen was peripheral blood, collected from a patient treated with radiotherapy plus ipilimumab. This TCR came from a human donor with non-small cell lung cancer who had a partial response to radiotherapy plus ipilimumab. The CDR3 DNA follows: TGTGCCTGGAGTAAACCTGGCGTTATCAGGGATACGCAGTATTTT. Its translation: CAWSKPGVIRDTQYF.